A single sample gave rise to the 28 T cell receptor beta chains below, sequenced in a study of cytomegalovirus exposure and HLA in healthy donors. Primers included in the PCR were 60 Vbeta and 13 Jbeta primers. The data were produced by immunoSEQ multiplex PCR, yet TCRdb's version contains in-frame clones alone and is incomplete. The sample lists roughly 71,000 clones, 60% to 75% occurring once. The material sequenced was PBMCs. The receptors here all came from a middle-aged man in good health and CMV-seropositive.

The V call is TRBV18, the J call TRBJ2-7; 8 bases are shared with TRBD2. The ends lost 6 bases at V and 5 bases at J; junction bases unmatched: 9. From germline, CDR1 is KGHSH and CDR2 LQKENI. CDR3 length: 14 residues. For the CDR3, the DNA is TGTGCCAGCTCGCTCGGCGGGGGGACCCACGAGCAGTACTTC. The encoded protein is CASSLGGGTHEQYF.

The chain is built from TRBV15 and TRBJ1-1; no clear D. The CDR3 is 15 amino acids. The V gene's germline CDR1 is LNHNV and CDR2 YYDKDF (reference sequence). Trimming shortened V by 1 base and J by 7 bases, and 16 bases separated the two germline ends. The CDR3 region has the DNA TGTGCCACCAGCAGAGCTTGGTCTACGGAGGATGAAGCTTTCTTT. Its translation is CATSRAWSTEDEAFF.

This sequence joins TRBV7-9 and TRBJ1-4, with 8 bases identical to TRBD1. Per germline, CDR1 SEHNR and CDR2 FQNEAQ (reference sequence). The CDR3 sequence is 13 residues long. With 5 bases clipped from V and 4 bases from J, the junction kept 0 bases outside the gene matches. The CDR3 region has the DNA TGTGCCAGCAGCGGACAGGGTAATGAAAAACTGTTTTTT. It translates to CASSGQGNEKLFF.

In nucleotides, the CDR3 is TGCGCCAGCAGACCTAATTTCTCCGGGGAGCTGTTTTTT. Residues: CASRPNFSGELFF. The chain employs TRBV10-1 and TRBJ2-2; D is undetermined. CDR3 length: 13 residues. The V end was cut by 6 bases, the J end by 6 bases, with 11 bases between. Germline V lookup: CDR1 WNHNN, CDR2 SYGVQD (reference sequence).

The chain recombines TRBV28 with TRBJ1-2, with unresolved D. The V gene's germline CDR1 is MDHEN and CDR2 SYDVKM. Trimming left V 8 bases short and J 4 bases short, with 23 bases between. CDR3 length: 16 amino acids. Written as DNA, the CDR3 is TGTGCCAGCGGACCAGCGGACTCACGAGATGGCTATGGCTACACCTTC. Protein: CASGPADSRDGYGYTF.

In DNA form, the CDR3 reads TGTGCTAGTGGTTTGGACCCTTCCATGAGGGGGCAGCAGTTCTTC. It is translated as CASGLDPSMRGQQFF. The chain employs TRBV12-5 and TRBJ2-1, with 7 positions matching TRBD1. The V segment lost 1 base and the J segment 11 bases; nucleotides outside the gene matches: 11. The CDR3 totals 15 residues. Germline V CDR1 and CDR2: LGHNT, FRNRAP.

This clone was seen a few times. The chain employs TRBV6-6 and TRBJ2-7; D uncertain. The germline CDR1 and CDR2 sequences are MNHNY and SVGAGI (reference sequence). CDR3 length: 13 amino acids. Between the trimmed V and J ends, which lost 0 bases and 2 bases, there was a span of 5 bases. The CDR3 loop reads CASSYSLAYEQYF. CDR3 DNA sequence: TGTGCCAGCAGTTACTCCCTAGCCTACGAGCAGTACTTC.

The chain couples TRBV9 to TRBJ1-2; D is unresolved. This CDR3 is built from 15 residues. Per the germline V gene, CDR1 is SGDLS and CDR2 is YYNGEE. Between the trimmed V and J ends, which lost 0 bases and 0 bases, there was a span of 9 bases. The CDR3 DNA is TGTGCCAGCAGCGTAGAGGCCCGGGCTAACTATGGCTACACCTTC. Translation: CASSVEARANYGYTF.

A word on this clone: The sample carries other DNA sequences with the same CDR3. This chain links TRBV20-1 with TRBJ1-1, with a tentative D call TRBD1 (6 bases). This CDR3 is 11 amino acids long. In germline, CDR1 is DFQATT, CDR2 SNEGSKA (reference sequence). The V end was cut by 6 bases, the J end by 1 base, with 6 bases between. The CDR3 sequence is CSAGANTEAFF. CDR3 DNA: TGCAGTGCGGGGGCGAACACTGAAGCTTTCTTT.

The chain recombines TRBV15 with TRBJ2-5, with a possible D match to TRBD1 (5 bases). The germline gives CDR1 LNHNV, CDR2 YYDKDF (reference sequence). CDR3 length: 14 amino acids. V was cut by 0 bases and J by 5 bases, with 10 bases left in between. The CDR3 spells CATSRDFSGETQYF. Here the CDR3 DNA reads TGTGCCACCAGCAGAGATTTCTCAGGGGAGACCCAGTACTTC.

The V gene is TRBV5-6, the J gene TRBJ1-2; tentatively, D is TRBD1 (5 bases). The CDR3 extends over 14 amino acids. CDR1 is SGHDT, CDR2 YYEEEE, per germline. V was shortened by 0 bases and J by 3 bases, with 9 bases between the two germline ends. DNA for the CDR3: TGTGCCAGCAGCTTGGAGGACACGCACTATGGCTACACCTTC. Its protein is CASSLEDTHYGYTF.

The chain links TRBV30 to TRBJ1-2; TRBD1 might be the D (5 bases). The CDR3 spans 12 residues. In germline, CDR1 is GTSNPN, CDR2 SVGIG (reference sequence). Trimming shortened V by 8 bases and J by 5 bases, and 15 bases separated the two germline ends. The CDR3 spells CASRQREYGYTF. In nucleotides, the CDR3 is TGTGCCAGCCGACAGAGAGAGTATGGCTACACCTTC.

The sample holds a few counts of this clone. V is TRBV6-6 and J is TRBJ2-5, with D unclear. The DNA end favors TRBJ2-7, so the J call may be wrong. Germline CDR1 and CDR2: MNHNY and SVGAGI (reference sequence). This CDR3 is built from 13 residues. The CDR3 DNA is TGTGCCAGCAGTTACCGCGACAAGATCGAGCAGTACTTC. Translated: CASSYRDKIEQYF.

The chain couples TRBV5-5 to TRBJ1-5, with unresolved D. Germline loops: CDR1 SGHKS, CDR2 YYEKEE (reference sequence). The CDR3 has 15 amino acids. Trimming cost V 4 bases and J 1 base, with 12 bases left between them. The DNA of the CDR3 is TGTGCCAGCAGCCTATCTCCAGGAAGCAATCAGCCCCAGCATTTT. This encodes CASSLSPGSNQPQHF.

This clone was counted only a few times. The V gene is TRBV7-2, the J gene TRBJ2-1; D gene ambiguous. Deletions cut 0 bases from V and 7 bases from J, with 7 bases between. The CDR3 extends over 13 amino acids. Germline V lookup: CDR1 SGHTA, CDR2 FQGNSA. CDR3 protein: CASSLALTNEQFF. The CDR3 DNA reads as TGTGCCAGCAGCTTAGCGCTCACAAATGAGCAGTTCTTC.

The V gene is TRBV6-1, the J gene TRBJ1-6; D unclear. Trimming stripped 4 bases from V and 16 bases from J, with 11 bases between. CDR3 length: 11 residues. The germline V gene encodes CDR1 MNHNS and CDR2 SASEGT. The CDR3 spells CASSGLGNLHF. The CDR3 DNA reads TGTGCCAGCAGTGGATTGGGCAATCTCCACTTT.

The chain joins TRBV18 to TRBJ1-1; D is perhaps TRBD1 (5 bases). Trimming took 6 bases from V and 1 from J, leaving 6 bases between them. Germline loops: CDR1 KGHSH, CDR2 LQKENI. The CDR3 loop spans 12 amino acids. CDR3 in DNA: TGTGCCAGCTCGGGGGGGAACACTGAAGCTTTCTTT. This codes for CASSGGNTEAFF. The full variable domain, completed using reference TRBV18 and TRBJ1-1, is NAGVMQNPRHLVRRRGQEARLRCSPMKGHSHVYWYRQLPEEGLKFMVYLQKENIIDESGMPKERFSAEFPKEGPSILRIQQVVRGDSAAYFCASSGGNTEAFFGQGTRLTVV.

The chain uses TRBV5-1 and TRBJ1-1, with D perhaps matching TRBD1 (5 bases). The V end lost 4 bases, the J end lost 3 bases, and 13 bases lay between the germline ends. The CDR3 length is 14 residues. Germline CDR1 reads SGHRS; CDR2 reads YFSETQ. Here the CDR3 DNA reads TGCGCCAGCAGCCTCCGACAGCCAGACACTGAAGCTTTCTTT. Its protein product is CASSLRQPDTEAFF.

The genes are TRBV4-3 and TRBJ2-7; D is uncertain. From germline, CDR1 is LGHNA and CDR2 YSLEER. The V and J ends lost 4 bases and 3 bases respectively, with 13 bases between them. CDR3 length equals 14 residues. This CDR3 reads CASSPSPTGYEQYF. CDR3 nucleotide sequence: TGCGCCAGCAGCCCATCCCCAACCGGCTACGAGCAGTACTTC.

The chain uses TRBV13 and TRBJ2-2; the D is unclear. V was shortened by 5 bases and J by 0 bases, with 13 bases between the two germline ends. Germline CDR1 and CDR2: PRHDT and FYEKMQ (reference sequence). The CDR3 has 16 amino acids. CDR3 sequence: CASSLLQDSNTGELFF. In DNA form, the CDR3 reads TGTGCCAGCAGCCTGCTTCAGGATTCGAACACCGGGGAGCTGTTTTTT.

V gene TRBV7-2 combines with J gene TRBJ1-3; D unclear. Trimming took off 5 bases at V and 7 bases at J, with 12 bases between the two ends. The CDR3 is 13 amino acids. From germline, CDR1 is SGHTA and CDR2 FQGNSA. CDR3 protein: CASSRHPSNTIYF. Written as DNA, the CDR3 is TGTGCCAGCAGCAGACACCCCAGTAACACCATATATTTT. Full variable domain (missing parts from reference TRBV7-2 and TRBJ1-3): GAGVSQSPSNKVTEKGKDVELRCDPISGHTALYWYRQSLGQGLEFLIYFQGNSAPDKSGLPSDRFSAERTGGSVSTLTIQRTQQEDSAVYLCASSRHPSNTIYFGEGSWLTVV.

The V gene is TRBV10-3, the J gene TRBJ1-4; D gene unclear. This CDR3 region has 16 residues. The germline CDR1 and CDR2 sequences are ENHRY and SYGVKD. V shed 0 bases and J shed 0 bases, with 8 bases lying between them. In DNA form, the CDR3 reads TGTGCCATCAGTGAGTCCCCGGTTGCAACTAATGAAAAACTGTTTTTT. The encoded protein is CAISESPVATNEKLFF.

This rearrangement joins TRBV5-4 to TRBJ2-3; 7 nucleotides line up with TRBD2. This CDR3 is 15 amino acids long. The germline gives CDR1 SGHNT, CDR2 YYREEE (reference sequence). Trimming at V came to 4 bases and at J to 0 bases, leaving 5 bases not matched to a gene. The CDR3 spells CASSRDGGSTDTQYF. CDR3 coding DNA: TGTGCCAGCAGCCGGGACGGGGGGAGCACAGATACGCAGTATTTT.

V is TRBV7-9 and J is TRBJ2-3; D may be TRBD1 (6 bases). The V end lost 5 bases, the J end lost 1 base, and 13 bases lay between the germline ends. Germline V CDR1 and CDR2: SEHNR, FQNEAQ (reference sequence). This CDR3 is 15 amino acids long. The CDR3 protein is CASSQGHGGTDTQYF. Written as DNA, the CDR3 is TGTGCCAGCAGCCAGGGGCACGGGGGCACAGATACGCAGTATTTT.

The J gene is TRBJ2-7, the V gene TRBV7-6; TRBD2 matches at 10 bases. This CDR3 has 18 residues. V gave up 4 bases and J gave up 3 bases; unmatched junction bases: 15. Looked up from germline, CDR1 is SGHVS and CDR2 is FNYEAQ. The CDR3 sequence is CASSSQQPTSGENYEQYF. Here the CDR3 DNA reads TGTGCCAGCAGCTCCCAGCAGCCTACTAGCGGGGAGAACTACGAGCAGTACTTC.

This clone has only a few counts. The chain's CDR3 is CASNPGTGSQPQHF. CDR3 coding DNA: TGTGCCAGCAATCCCGGGACAGGGAGTCAGCCCCAGCATTTT. The V gene is TRBV28, the J gene TRBJ1-5, with 9 positions matching TRBD1. In germline, CDR1 is MDHEN, CDR2 SYDVKM. CDR3 length: 14 residues. Trimming at V came to 7 bases and at J to 6 bases, leaving 7 bases not matched to a gene.

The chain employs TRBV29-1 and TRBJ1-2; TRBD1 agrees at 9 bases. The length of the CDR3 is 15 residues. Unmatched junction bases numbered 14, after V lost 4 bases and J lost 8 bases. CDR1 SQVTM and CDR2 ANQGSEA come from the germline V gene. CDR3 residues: CSVVLGRGQGGGYTF. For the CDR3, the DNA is TGCAGCGTTGTCTTGGGACGGGGACAGGGCGGAGGCTACACCTTC.

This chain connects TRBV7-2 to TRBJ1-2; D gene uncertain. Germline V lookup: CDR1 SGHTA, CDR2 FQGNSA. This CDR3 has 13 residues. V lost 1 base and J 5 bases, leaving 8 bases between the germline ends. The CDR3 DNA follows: TGTGCCAGCAGCTTAGGTGCGGGTTATGGCTACACCTTC. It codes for CASSLGAGYGYTF.